One and the same sample provided the 22 T cell receptor beta chains below, sequenced in a study of cytomegalovirus exposure and HLA in healthy donors. Primers: 60 Vbeta forward and 13 Jbeta reverse. Here immunoSEQ multiplex PCR was the method, and the copy in TCRdb shows in-frame clones only, minus some. The table includes over 150,000 clones, roughly 80% detected once. The material sequenced was PBMCs. These receptors originate from a male donor in good health and CMV-seropositive.

V and J are TRBV30 and TRBJ1-1, with a tentative D call TRBD1 (5 bases). Deletions cut 5 bases from V and 8 bases from J, with 12 bases between. Germline lookup yields CDR1 GTSNPN and CDR2 SVGIG (reference sequence). The CDR3 spans 11 residues. The CDR3 nucleotides read TGTGCCTGGGACAGCTTCGGGGAAGCTTTCTTT. It translates to CAWDSFGEAFF.

V gene TRBV5-4 combines with J gene TRBJ1-2, with 7 bases aligning to TRBD1. Trimming removed 3 bases from V and 5 bases from J; junction bases left unmatched: 10. The CDR3 runs 15 residues. Germline V gene sequence: CDR1 SGHNT, CDR2 YYREEE (reference sequence). The CDR3 spells CASSSPRDSLYGYTF. Written as DNA, the CDR3 is TGTGCCAGCAGCTCCCCCCGGGACAGCCTATATGGCTACACCTTC.

V and J are TRBV6-5 and TRBJ2-7, with TRBD1 matching 7 bases. The V segment lost 7 bases and the J segment 3 bases; nucleotides outside the gene matches: 0. Germline CDR1 reads MNHEY; CDR2 reads SVGAGI. There are 11 residues in the CDR3. The CDR3 here is CASNRGYEQYF. CDR3 nucleotides: TGTGCCAGCAACAGGGGCTACGAGCAGTACTTC.

This clone showed up just once. J is TRBJ2-7 and V is TRBV30, with 7 positions matching TRBD1. The V gene end was trimmed by 4 bases and the J gene end by 5 bases; junction bases not matched to a gene: 8. Germline CDR1 and CDR2: GTSNPN and SVGIG (reference sequence). The CDR3 extends over 13 amino acids. In DNA, the CDR3 is TGTGCCTGGACCGACAGGGTGGTTGACGAGCAGTACTTC. Its translation is CAWTDRVVDEQYF.

This clone was picked up a small number of times. This chain links TRBV5-5 with TRBJ1-5; the D gene is possibly TRBD1 (5 bases). Trimming left V 5 bases short and J 6 bases short, with 15 bases between. The V gene's germline CDR1 is SGHKS and CDR2 YYEKEE (reference sequence). The CDR3 spans 14 residues. The CDR3 DNA is TGTGCCAGCAGTCGGGGGGACTTTGGTCAGCCCCAGCATTTT. Translated, it gives CASSRGDFGQPQHF.

The chain couples TRBV21-1 to TRBJ2-7; the table names TRBD2, a call not compared with the DNA. TRBV21-1 is tagged as a pseudogene. The CDR3 spans 16 residues. CDR3 amino acids: CASSKVASPWPYEQYF. In nucleotides, the CDR3 is TGTGCCAGCAGCAAAGTAGCGAGCCCCTGGCCCTACGAGCAGTACTTC.

This sequence joins TRBV5-4 and TRBJ2-3, with 8 bases fitting TRBD1. This CDR3 is 16 amino acids long. Unmatched junction bases numbered 7, after V lost 4 bases and J lost 0 bases. Germline V gene lookup returns CDR1 SGHNT and CDR2 YYREEE (reference sequence). CDR3 bases: TGTGCCAGCAGCAGAGGGACAGGTAGTAGCACAGATACGCAGTATTTT. It translates to CASSRGTGSSTDTQYF.

This rearrangement joins TRBV19 to TRBJ1-1; D gene uncertain. This CDR3 is built from 13 residues. The germline V gene encodes CDR1 LNHDA and CDR2 SQIVND (reference sequence). Between the trimmed V and J ends, which lost 7 bases and 0 bases, there was a span of 9 bases. CDR3 DNA sequence: TGTGCCAGTACTCTAGCATTGAACACTGAAGCTTTCTTT. It translates to CASTLALNTEAFF.

V and J are TRBV5-1 and TRBJ1-3, with TRBD1 as a possible D gene (6 bases). Per the germline V gene, CDR1 is SGHRS and CDR2 is YFSETQ. This CDR3 has 16 residues. Trimming pared 0 bases from V and 3 bases from J, leaving 13 bases between. CDR3 protein: CASSLETGLLGNTIYF. In DNA form, the CDR3 reads TGCGCCAGCAGCTTGGAAACAGGGTTACTTGGAAACACCATATATTTT. The whole variable domain, remainder taken from reference TRBV5-1 and TRBJ1-3, is KAGVTQTPRYLIKTRGQQVTLSCSPISGHRSVSWYQQTPGQGLQFLFEYFSETQRNKGNFPGRFSGRQFSNSRSEMNVSTLELGDSALYLCASSLETGLLGNTIYFGEGSWLTVV.

A few counts support this clone. The rearrangement joins TRBV4-3 to TRBJ1-3; the D is unclear. V lost 4 bases and J lost 0, with 13 bases in between. Germline V lookup: CDR1 LGHNA, CDR2 YSLEER. This CDR3 is 16 amino acids long. The CDR3 sequence: CASSRSPGDSGNTIYF. CDR3 bases: TGCGCCAGCAGCCGTTCCCCCGGGGACTCTGGAAACACCATATATTTT.

The rearrangement uses TRBV19 and TRBJ1-5, with D possibly matching TRBD1 (5 bases). The CDR3 extends over 15 amino acids. The V gene's germline CDR1 is LNHDA and CDR2 SQIVND (reference sequence). Trimming stripped 5 bases from V and 3 bases from J, with 14 bases between. The CDR3 is CASSPVDRINQPQHF. The CDR3 DNA follows: TGTGCCAGTAGTCCGGTTGACAGAATCAATCAGCCCCAGCATTTT.

The rearrangement joins TRBV7-2 to TRBJ2-7; a weak D match, TRBD2 (6 bases). This CDR3 contains 14 residues. Germline CDR1 is SGHTA and CDR2 is FQGNSA. V gave up 5 bases and J gave up 7 bases, with 18 bases separating them. CDR3 DNA sequence: TGTGCCAGCAGCGAGGACTACGCCTTGGGGGAGCAGTACTTC. It translates to CASSEDYALGEQYF.

Of note for this clone: The sample has other DNA sequences that encode this CDR3 too. The V gene is TRBV11-2, the J gene TRBJ2-1, with TRBD2 identical over 7 bases. The CDR3 totals 16 residues. V shed 5 bases and J 0 bases; nucleotides not matched to a gene: 7. CDR1 and CDR2 (germline): SGHAT, FQNNGV. CDR3 amino acids: CASSPSGASSYNEQFF. The CDR3 region has the DNA TGTGCCAGCAGCCCAAGCGGGGCGAGCTCCTACAATGAGCAGTTCTTC.

The chain is built from TRBV30 and TRBJ1-6, with D possibly matching TRBD1 (6 bases). Germline V CDR1 and CDR2: GTSNPN, SVGIG (reference sequence). The V end was cut by 0 bases, the J end by 8 bases, with 11 bases between. This CDR3 is 14 amino acids long. This chain's CDR3 is CAWSVDRRDSPLHF. DNA of the CDR3: TGTGCCTGGAGTGTCGACAGGAGAGATTCACCCCTCCACTTT.

The chain recombines TRBV7-2 with TRBJ2-5; 11 nucleotides align to TRBD2. The CDR3 is 15 amino acids. V shed 5 bases, J shed 2 bases, and the junction held 4 bases outside the gene matches. Germline V lookup: CDR1 SGHTA, CDR2 FQGNSA. CDR3 in amino acids: CASSISGGVQETQYF. CDR3 coding DNA: TGTGCCAGCAGCATTAGCGGGGGGGTTCAAGAGACCCAGTACTTC.

The chain is built from TRBV15 and TRBJ1-2, with D maybe TRBD1 (5 bases). CDR3 size: 14 residues. Germline V CDR1 and CDR2: LNHNV, YYDKDF (reference sequence). V shed 1 base and J shed 4 bases, with 10 bases lying between them. The CDR3 sequence: CATSRAGISYGYTF. CDR3 nucleotides: TGTGCCACCAGCAGAGCAGGGATCTCCTATGGCTACACCTTC.

This chain joins TRBV19 and TRBJ2-1, with TRBD2 matching over 14 bases. This CDR3 has 16 amino acids. Germline V CDR1 and CDR2: LNHDA, SQIVND (reference sequence). Losses at the gene ends were 8 bases for V and 5 bases for J; bases not matched to a gene: 8. The CDR3 bases are TGTGCCAGTGGGACTAGCGGGAGCCCCCTTGACAATGAGCAGTTCTTC. Translation gives CASGTSGSPLDNEQFF. The full variable domain, completed using reference TRBV19 and TRBJ2-1, is DGGITQSPKYLFRKEGQNVTLSCEQNLNHDAMYWYRQDPGQGLRLIYYSQIVNDFQKGDIAEGYSVSREKKESFPLTVTSAQKNPTAFYLCASGTSGSPLDNEQFFGPGTRLTVL.

This clone was recorded only once. J is TRBJ2-5 and V is TRBV30; 8 nucleotides agree with TRBD1. V gave up 0 bases and J gave up 4 bases; unmatched junction bases: 7. Germline V CDR1 and CDR2: GTSNPN, SVGIG (reference sequence). This CDR3 comprises 15 residues. CDR3 protein: CAWSVTQGAGETQYF. The CDR3 coding sequence is TGTGCCTGGAGTGTAACGCAGGGGGCCGGAGAGACCCAGTACTTC.

This clone was found once. This chain links TRBV11-2 with TRBJ2-3; 8 nucleotides line up with TRBD2. V lost 0 bases to trimming and J lost 2 bases; unmatched junction nucleotides: 7. Germline CDR1 is SGHAT and CDR2 is FQNNGV. This CDR3 has 17 residues. CDR3 DNA: TGTGCCAGCAGCTTAGATCTGAACGGGGGGGCCACAGATACGCAGTATTTT. Translation gives CASSLDLNGGATDTQYF.

The J gene is TRBJ2-3, the V gene TRBV19, with 9 bases identical to TRBD2. The V gene's germline CDR1 is LNHDA and CDR2 SQIVND (reference sequence). V lost 8 bases to trimming and J lost 5 bases; unmatched junction nucleotides: 11. The CDR3 contains 15 residues. In DNA form, the CDR3 reads TGTGCCAGTGGGAGGGTAGCGGGAGCTGGAGATACGCAGTATTTT. Protein sequence: CASGRVAGAGDTQYF. The entire variable domain, with the rest obtained from reference TRBV19 and TRBJ2-3, is as follows: DGGITQSPKYLFRKEGQNVTLSCEQNLNHDAMYWYRQDPGQGLRLIYYSQIVNDFQKGDIAEGYSVSREKKESFPLTVTSAQKNPTAFYLCASGRVAGAGDTQYFGPGTRLTVL.

In regard to this clone: Additional DNA sequences in this sample encode the identical CDR3. The genes are TRBV11-2 and TRBJ1-1, with D hard to call. CDR1 and CDR2 from the germline V gene are SGHAT and FQNNGV. Trimming left V 0 bases short and J 5 bases short, with 7 bases between. The length of the CDR3 is 13 residues. The chain's CDR3 is CASSLDSRTEAFF. For the CDR3, the DNA is TGTGCCAGCAGCTTAGATTCGCGGACTGAAGCTTTCTTT.

The chain carries TRBV10-3 and TRBJ1-2; TRBD1 is a possible D gene (6 bases). V lost 7 bases, J lost 4 bases, and 19 bases lay in between. CDR1 and CDR2 (germline): ENHRY, SYGVKD. The CDR3 runs 15 residues. The CDR3 sequence: CAINAGQLSPYGYTF. CDR3 nucleotide sequence: TGTGCCATCAATGCTGGACAGCTATCCCCCTATGGCTACACCTTC.